One and the same sample provided the 4 T cell receptor beta chains below, sequenced in a study of blood T cells in healthy people across ages. Using a J-beta primer mix together with a sample-barcoded 5' primer, a second PCR was run for roughly 7 to 12 cycles. A single record per CDR3 protein comes from TCRdb applying MiXCR to the 5' RACE reads. This sample has 1.5 million to 2 million distinct CDR3 sequences, with 28% found just once. The sequenced sample was blood. The receptors were sampled from a woman aged 30 to 39 in good health.

The chain joins TRBV3-1 to TRBJ2-1, with a weak D call TRBD2 (7 bases). Trimming left V 1 base short and J 8 bases short, with 12 bases between. Germline CDR1 is LGHDT and CDR2 is YNNKEL (reference sequence). The CDR3 totals 14 residues. For the CDR3, the DNA is TGTGCCAGCAGCCAAGTGTGGGGGGGCCATGAGCAGTTCTTC. Protein product: CASSQVWGGHEQFF.

With regard to this clonotype: Possible read error: a much larger clone is one base away. The V gene is TRBV28, the J gene TRBJ2-1; 7 bases line up with TRBD1. This CDR3 region has 15 residues. Germline assignment: CDR1 MDHEN and CDR2 SYDVKM. The CDR3 coding sequence is TGTGCCAACAGTCCACCGGGACAGATTTACAATGAGCAGTTCTTC. Encoded protein: CANSPPGQIYNEQFF. Full variable domain (outside the CDR3, taken from reference TRBV28 and TRBJ2-1): DVKVTQSSRYLVKRTGEKVFLECVQDMDHENMFWYRQDPGLGLRLIYFSYDVKMKEKGDIPEGYSVSREKKERFSLILESASTNQTSMYLCANSPPGQIYNEQFFGPGTRLTVL.

This clonotype was counted many times. This chain uses TRBV20-1 with TRBJ1-5; 7 bases align to TRBD1. The germline CDR1 and CDR2 sequences are DFQATT and SNEGSKA (reference sequence). The CDR3 contains 13 residues. J lost 7 bases, V lost 5 bases, and 8 bases had no gene match. DNA of the CDR3: TGCAGTGCTTTACAGGGGCGCTGGCAGCCCCAGCATTTT. Protein sequence: CSALQGRWQPQHF.

V and J are TRBV7-9 and TRBJ2-2, with D possibly being TRBD1 (7 bases). The germline gives CDR1 SEHNR, CDR2 FQNEAQ (reference sequence). V lost 2 bases and J 4 bases, leaving 14 bases between the germline ends. This CDR3 has 16 residues. In DNA, the CDR3 is TGTGCCAGCAGCTTAAGTCGGCAGGGGGGCACCGGGGAGCTGTTTTTT. The encoded protein is CASSLSRQGGTGELFF.